A single sample is the source of the 2 T cell receptor beta chains below, sequenced in a study of T cells in Graves' hyperthyroidism and ophthalmopathy. Researchers amplified the TCR beta CDR3 regions from RNA transcripts. Using the HTBI primer set, a first-round RT-PCR was run on the TCR CDR3. TCRdb fed the multiplex PCR reads into MiXCR, producing one record per CDR3 protein. The sample has fewer than 700,000 distinct CDR3 sequences; 15% to 20% are singletons. Sequenced material: blood. The receptors derive from a woman in her twenties or thirties with Graves' hyperthyroidism.

In its sample, this clonotype was seen many times. The rearrangement joins TRBV6-1 to TRBJ2-7; a weak D match, TRBD1 (6 bases). This CDR3 region has 12 residues. Germline CDR1 MNHNS, CDR2 SASEGT. V was shortened by 5 bases and J by 6 bases, with 11 bases between the two germline ends. The CDR3 region has the DNA TGTGCCAGCAGTTCCCTGGACAGCGAGCAGTACTTC. Protein product: CASSSLDSEQYF.

This clonotype was seen repeatedly, ten times or more. The chain joins TRBV11-2 to TRBJ2-2; 8 nucleotides match TRBD2. V was pared by 0 bases and J by 5 bases, with 5 bases of the junction left unmatched. Looked up from germline, CDR1 is SGHAT and CDR2 is FQNNGV. The CDR3 totals 16 residues. CDR3 in DNA: TGTGCCAGCAGCTTAGACCGCGGGAGGCGGACCGGGGAGCTGTTTTTT. Its protein product is CASSLDRGRRTGELFF.